This TCR beta chain was recovered during a study of human T cells and chemical hapten exposure. The wider study: Small differences in pooled library volume mainly drove the variation in TCR yields per sample.

This clonotype showed up many times. Total RNA extraction was carried out from unfractionated whole blood. The CDR3 runs 13 residues. V was trimmed by 0 bases and J by 7 bases, leaving 8 bases between them. Germline CDR1 reads SGHRS; CDR2 reads YFSETQ. In the study's own analysis: Sample-level TCR yields exhibited a median of around 93,000, with a range of about 20,000 to 700,000. TCRdb analysed the 5' RACE reads with MiXCR anew, one entry per CDR3 protein. These V and J calls originate from TCRdb's pipeline instead of the authors' own analysis. The data contain approximately 150,000 distinct CDR3 sequences, around 4% of them seen just once; the ten biggest clones take up approximately 1.4%.

The rearrangement links TRBV5-1 to TRBJ2-1; D unresolved. The TCR was taken from a female donor in good health. This CDR3 reads CASSLVLGNEQFF. The CDR3 DNA is TGCGCCAGCAGCTTGGTATTGGGAAATGAGCAGTTCTTC.